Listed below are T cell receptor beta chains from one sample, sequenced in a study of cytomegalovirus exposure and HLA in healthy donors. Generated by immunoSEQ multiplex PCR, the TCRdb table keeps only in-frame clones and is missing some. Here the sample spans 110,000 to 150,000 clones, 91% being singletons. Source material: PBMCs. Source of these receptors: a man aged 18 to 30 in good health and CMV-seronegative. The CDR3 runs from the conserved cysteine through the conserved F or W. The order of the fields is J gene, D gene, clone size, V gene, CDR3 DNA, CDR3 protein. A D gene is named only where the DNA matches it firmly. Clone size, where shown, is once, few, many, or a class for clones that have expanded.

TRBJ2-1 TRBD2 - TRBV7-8 TGTGCCAGCAGCACCACGCCCGGGACTAGCGCCAATGAGCAGTTCTTC CASSTTPGTSANEQFF
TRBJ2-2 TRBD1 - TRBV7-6 TGTGCCAGCAGCCAGCAGGGACAGGGAAACACCGGGGAGCTGTTTTTT CASSQQGQGNTGELFF
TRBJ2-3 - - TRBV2 TGTGCCAGCAAGGAAGGGGGCACAGATACGCAGTATTTT CASKEGGTDTQYF
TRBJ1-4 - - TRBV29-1 TGCAGTGCGGGCCCCTCTCCCTCGGCTAATGAAAAACTGTTTTTT CSAGPSPSANEKLFF
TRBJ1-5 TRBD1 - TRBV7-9 TGTGCCAGCAGCTTAGCCAGGGGGCTGGATAGCAATCAGCCCCAGCATTTT CASSLARGLDSNQPQHF
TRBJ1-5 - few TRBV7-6 TGTGCCAGCAGCTTGAGGGAAAGCAATCAGCCCCAGCATTTT CASSLRESNQPQHF
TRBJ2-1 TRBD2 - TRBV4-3 TGCGCCAGCAGCCGAACGCTCCTACTCCCAGCGGGAGGCGGCAATGAGCAGTTCTTC CASSRTLLLPAGGGNEQFF
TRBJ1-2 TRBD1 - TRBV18 TGTGCCAGCTCACCAAGGGACAGTCAGACCTATGGCTACACCTTC CASSPRDSQTYGYTF
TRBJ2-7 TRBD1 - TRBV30 TGTGCCTGGAGTGGGGGAGGGACAGGGCCTTACGAGCAGTACTTC CAWSGGGTGPYEQYF
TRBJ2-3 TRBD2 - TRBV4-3 TGCGCCAGCAGCCAGCAAACTAGCGGCACAGATACGCAGTATTTT CASSQQTSGTDTQYF
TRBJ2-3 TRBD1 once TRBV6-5 TGTGCCAGCAGCCTGGGACAGGGTAGCACAGATACGCAGTATTTT CASSLGQGSTDTQYF
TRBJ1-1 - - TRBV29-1 TGCAGCGTTGATAGAGGGGGACAAGAAGCTTTCTTT CSVDRGGQEAFF
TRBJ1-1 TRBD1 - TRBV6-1 TGTGCCAGTAGAGGACAGGGGGACACTGAAGCTTTCTTT CASRGQGDTEAFF
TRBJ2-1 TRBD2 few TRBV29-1 TGCAGCGTTGAAGCTCTAGCGGGACGACCGAAGTTCTTC CSVEALAGRPKFF
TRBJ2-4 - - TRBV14 TGTGCCAGCAGCCAAGAATCAGGAGCGGGTGGAAAAAACATTCAGTACTTC CASSQESGAGGKNIQYF
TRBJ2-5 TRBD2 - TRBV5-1 TGCGCCAGCAGCACCGCTAGCGGTTCTCGAGAGACCCAGTACTTC CASSTASGSRETQYF
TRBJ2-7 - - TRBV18 TGTGCCAGCTCACCACGTTTAGGGGGTCAGGACGAGCAGTACTTC CASSPRLGGQDEQYF
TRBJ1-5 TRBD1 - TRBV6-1 TGTGCCAGCAGATCCGGGGACAGGGAGTGGAAGGCCCAGCATTTT CASRSGDREWKAQHF
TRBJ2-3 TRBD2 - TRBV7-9 TGTGCCAGCAGCCAACTAGCGGGAGGGCTGCCAGATACGCAGTATTTT CASSQLAGGLPDTQYF
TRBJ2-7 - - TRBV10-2 TGCGCCAGCAGTGAGTCGCAGGGTTGGTACGAGCAGTACTTC CASSESQGWYEQYF
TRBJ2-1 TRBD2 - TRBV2 TGTGCCAGCAGTGAATCTGGCGGGGGGGCAATTAAGCAGTTCTTC CASSESGGGAIKQFF
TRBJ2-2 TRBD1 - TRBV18 TGTGCCAGCTCACCAGACTTAGACAGGGGATACACCGGGGAGCTGTTTTTT CASSPDLDRGYTGELFF
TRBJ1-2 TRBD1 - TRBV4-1 TGCGCCAGCAGCCAACAGGACAGGGGACGTGGCTACACCTTC CASSQQDRGRGYTF
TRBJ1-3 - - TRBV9 TGTGCCAGCAGCGTTTCAGGGGCCAGAGGCTCTGGAAACACCATATATTTT CASSVSGARGSGNTIYF
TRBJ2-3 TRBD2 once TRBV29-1 TGCAGCATGGCTCGCGGGGGGGGCACAGATACGCAGTATTTT CSMARGGGTDTQYF
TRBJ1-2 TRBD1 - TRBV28 TGTGCCAGCAGGTATCCTCCGGGACAGGGTCACTATGGCTACACCTTC CASRYPPGQGHYGYTF
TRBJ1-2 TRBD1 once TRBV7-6 TGTGCCAGCAGCCCACAGGGGGCCGGGGGCTACACCTTC CASSPQGAGGYTF
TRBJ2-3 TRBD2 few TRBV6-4 TGTGCCAGCAGTGATCGAGCGGGGGGGCCCACAGATACGCAGTATTTT CASSDRAGGPTDTQYF
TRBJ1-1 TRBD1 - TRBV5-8 TGTGCCAGCAGCTTGGGTACAGGGGGCAGCGCTTTCTTT CASSLGTGGSAFF
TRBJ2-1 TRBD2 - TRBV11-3 TGTGCCAGCAGCTTACTAGCGGGAGGGTTAGGGGAGCAGTTCTTC CASSLLAGGLGEQFF
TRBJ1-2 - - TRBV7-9 TGTGCCAGCAGCTTATTAGACAGCTATGGCTACACCTTC CASSLLDSYGYTF
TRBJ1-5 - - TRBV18 TGTGCCAGCTCACCAGACAGCTATAGCAATCAGCCCCAGCATTTT CASSPDSYSNQPQHF
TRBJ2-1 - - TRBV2 TGTGCCAGCAGTGCGCCTAGCCCCCTTTACCATGAGCAGTTCTTC CASSAPSPLYHEQFF
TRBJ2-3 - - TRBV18 TGTGCCAGCTCACCACCGTCAGTCAGCACAGATACGCAGTATTTT CASSPPSVSTDTQYF
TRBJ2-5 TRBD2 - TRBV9 TGTGCCAGCAGCGGCGGGACTAGCGGGGGGCGCGATTGGGAGACCCAGTACTTC CASSGGTSGGRDWETQYF
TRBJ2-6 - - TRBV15 TGTGCCACCAGCAGAGAGTATCCGGGTTTCTCTGGGGCCAACGTCCTGACTTTC CATSREYPGFSGANVLTF
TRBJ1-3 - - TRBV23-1 TGCGCCAGCAGTCACCCTAACAGGGCTGGAAACACCATATATTTT CASSHPNRAGNTIYF
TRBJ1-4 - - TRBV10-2 TGCGCCAGCAGGGGAACAGGGATCGCGCAAAAACTGTTTTTT CASRGTGIAQKLFF
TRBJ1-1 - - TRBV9 TGTGCCAGCAGCGGAGGGGGGAACACTGAAGCTTTCTTT CASSGGGNTEAFF
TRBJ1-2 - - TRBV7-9 TGTGCCAGCAGCAAATGGAGGGGAGAGTCTAACTATGGCTACACCTTC CASSKWRGESNYGYTF
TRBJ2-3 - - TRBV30 TGTGCCTGGAGTGTATCGGGGAGCACAGATACGCAGTATTTT CAWSVSGSTDTQYF
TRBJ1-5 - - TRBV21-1 TGTGCCAGCAGCAAACCAGGATTGGATCAGCCCCAGCATTTT CASSKPGLDQPQHF
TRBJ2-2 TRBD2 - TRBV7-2 TGTGCCAGCAGCTTAGCGCGTCTCCCCGGGACTAGGAGGGTTGCCGGGGAGCTGTTTTTT CASSLARLPGTRRVAGELFF
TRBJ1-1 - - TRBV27 TGTGCCAGCAGTTTAAACCCCAGGGGTGACACTGAAGCTTTCTTT CASSLNPRGDTEAFF
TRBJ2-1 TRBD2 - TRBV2 TGTGCCAGCAAGAGCGGGGGGTACAATGAGCAGTTCTTC CASKSGGYNEQFF
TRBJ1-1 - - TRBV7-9 TGTGCCAGCAGCTTGGGACACCCGACTTGGGCTTTCTTT CASSLGHPTWAFF
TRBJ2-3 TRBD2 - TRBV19 TGTGCCAGCGGGACTATAGCGGAGGGCACAGATACGCAGTATTTT CASGTIAEGTDTQYF
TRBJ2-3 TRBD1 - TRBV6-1 TGTGCCAGCAGCAGACAGGGGACAGATACGCAGTATTTT CASSRQGTDTQYF
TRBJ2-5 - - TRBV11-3 TGTGCCAGCAGCTTACAAGGGGAGGCTTCGACCCAGTACTTC CASSLQGEASTQYF
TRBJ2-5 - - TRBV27 TGTGCCAGCAGTTTATACGGGAGACTACAAGAGACCCAGTACTTC CASSLYGRLQETQYF
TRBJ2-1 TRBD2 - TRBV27 TGTGCCAGCTGGACTAGCGGGAGCGATGAGCAGTTCTTC CASWTSGSDEQFF